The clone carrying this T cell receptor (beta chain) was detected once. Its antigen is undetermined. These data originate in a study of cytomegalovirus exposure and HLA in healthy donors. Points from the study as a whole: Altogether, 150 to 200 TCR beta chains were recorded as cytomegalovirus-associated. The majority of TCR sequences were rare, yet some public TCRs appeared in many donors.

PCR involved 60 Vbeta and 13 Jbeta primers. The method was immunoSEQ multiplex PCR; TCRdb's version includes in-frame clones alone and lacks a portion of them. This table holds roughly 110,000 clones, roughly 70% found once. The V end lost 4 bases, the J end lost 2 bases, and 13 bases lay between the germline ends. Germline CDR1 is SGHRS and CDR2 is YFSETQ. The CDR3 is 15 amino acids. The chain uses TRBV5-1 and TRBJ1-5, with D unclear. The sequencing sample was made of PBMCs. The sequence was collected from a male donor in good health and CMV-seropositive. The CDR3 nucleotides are TGCGCCAGCAGCCCCGACTCTTTGGGCAATCAGCCCCAGCATTTT. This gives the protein CASSPDSLGNQPQHF.